Reported below is one T cell receptor (beta chain). Its antigen is still unknown. It was with a sample-barcoded 5' primer and a J-beta primer mix that a second PCR of about 7 to 12 cycles was run. Using its own MiXCR run on the 5' RACE reads, TCRdb lists one record per CDR3 protein. The data show just over 1 million distinct CDR3 sequences, 45% seen once. The data were obtained in a study of blood T cells in healthy people across ages. Study-wide points: CMV infection status of these donors was not known.

V gave up 3 bases and J gave up 2 bases, with 10 bases separating them. Per germline, CDR1 MRHNA and CDR2 SNTAGT. The CDR3 has 14 residues. Sequencing used blood. This receptor was taken from a woman aged 55 to 70 in good health. The V call is TRBV6-4, the J call TRBJ1-1; D is unresolved. The CDR3 nucleotides are TGTGCCAGCAGTGAGTTGGGCGGAAACACTGAAGCTTTCTTT. Translation gives CASSELGGNTEAFF.